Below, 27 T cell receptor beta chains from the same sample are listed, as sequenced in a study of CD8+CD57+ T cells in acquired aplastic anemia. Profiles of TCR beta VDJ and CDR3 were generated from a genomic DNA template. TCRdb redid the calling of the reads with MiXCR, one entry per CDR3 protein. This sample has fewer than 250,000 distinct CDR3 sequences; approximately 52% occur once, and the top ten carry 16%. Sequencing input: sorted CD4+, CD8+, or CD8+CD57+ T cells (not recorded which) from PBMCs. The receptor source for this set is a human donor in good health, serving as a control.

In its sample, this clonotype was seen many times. CDR3 in DNA: TGTGCCAGCAGCTTAACAGGGGCCAGCAATCAGCCCCAGCATTTT. Translation gives CASSLTGASNQPQHF. V and J are TRBV7-2 and TRBJ1-5; 7 nucleotides line up with TRBD1. With V trimmed by 2 bases and J by 1 base, 2 bases remained unmatched. CDR3 length: 15 residues. Germline V gene sequence: CDR1 SGHTA, CDR2 FQGNSA. The complete variable domain, with remaining parts taken from reference TRBV7-2 and TRBJ1-5, reads GAGVSQSPSNKVTEKGKDVELRCDPISGHTALYWYRQSLGQGLEFLIYFQGNSAPDKSGLPSDRFSAERTGGSVSTLTIQRTQQEDSAVYLCASSLTGASNQPQHFGDGTRLSIL.

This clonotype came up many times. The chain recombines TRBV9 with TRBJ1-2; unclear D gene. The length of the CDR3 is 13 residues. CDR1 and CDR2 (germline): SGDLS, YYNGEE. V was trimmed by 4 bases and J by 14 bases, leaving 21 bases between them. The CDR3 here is CASSSLSVGFTTF. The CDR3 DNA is TGTGCCAGCAGCTCCCTCTCCGTGGGGTTTACGACCTTC.

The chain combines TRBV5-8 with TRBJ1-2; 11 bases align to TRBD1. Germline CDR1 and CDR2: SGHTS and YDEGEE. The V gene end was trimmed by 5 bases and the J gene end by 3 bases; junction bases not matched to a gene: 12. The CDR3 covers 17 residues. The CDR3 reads CASRPRTGGTPYYGYTF. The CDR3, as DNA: TGTGCCAGCAGGCCTCGGACAGGGGGCACCCCCTACTATGGCTACACCTTC.

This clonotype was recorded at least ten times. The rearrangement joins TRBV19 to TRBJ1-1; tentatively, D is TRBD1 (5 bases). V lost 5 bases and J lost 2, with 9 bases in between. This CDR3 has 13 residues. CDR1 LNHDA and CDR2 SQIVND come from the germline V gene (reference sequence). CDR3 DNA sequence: TGTGCCAGTAGTGTGACAGTAAACACTGAAGCTTTCTTT. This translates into CASSVTVNTEAFF.

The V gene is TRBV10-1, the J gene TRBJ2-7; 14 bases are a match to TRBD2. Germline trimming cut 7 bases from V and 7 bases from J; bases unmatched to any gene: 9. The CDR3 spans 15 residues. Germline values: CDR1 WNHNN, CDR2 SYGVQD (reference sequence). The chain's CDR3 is CASNAGTSGGVEQYF. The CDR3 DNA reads TGCGCCAGCAACGCCGGGACTAGCGGGGGAGTGGAGCAGTACTTC.

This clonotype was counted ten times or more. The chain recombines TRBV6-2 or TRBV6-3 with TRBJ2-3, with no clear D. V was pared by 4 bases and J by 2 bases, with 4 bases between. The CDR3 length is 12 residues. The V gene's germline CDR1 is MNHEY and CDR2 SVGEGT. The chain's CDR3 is CASSFSTDTQYF. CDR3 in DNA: TGTGCCAGCAGTTTTTCCACAGATACGCAGTATTTT.

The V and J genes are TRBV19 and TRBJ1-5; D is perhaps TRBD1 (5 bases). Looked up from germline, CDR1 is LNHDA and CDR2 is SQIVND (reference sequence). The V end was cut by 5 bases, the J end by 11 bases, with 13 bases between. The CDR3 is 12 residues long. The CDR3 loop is CASSGAWETQHF. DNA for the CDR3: TGTGCCAGTAGTGGGGCGTGGGAGACCCAGCATTTT.

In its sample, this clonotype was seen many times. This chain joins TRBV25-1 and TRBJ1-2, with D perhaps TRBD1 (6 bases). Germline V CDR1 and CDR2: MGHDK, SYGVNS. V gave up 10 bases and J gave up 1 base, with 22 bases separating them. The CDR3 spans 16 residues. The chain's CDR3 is CATSMGGLGINYGYTF. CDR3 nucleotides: TGTGCCACTTCGATGGGGGGGCTAGGGATTAACTATGGCTACACCTTC.

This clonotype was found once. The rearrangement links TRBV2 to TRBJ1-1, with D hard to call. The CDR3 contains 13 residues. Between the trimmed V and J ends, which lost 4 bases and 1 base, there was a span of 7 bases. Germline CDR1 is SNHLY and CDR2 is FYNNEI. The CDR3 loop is CASSVNGNTEAFF. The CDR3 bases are TGTGCCAGCAGTGTGAATGGGAACACTGAAGCTTTCTTT.

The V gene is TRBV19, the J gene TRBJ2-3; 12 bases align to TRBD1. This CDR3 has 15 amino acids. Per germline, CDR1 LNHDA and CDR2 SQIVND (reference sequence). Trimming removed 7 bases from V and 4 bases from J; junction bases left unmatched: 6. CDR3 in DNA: TGTGCCAGTAAGAGGGACAGGGGGCTGGCAGATACGCAGTATTTT. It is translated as CASKRDRGLADTQYF.

The CDR3 sequence: CASSLGLAGGPSTDTQYF. The CDR3 region has the DNA TGCGCCAGCAGCTTGGGACTAGCGGGGGGACCTAGCACAGATACGCAGTATTTT. The chain couples TRBV5-1 to TRBJ2-3, with 13 bases identical to TRBD2. The germline V gene encodes CDR1 SGHRS and CDR2 YFSETQ. The CDR3 is made up of 18 amino acids. Trimming removed 0 bases from V and 0 bases from J; junction bases left unmatched: 4.

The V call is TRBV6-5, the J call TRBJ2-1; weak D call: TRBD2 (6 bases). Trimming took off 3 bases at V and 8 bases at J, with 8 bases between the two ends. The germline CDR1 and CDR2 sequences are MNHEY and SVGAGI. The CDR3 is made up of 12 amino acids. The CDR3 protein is CASSYGGYEQFF. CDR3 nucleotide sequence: TGTGCCAGCAGTTATGGGGGGTATGAGCAGTTCTTC.

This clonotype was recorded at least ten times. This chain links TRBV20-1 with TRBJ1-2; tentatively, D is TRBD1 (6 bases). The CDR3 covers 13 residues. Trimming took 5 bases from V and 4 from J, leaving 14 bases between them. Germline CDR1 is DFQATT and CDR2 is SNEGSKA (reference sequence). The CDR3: CSALGAGSYGYTF. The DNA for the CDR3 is TGCAGTGCTCTGGGGGCCGGGAGCTATGGCTACACCTTC.

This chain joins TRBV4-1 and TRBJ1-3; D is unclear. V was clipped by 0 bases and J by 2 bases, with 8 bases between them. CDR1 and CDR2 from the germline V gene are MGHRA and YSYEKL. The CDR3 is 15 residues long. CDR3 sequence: CASSQEGSTGNTIYF. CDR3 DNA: TGCGCCAGCAGCCAAGAAGGTTCTACTGGAAACACCATATATTTT.

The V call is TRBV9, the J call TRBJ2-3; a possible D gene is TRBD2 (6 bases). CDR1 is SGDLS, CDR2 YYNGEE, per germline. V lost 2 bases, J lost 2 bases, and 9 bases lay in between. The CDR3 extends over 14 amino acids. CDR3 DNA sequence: TGTGCCAGCAGCGTCGGGGGAGACACAGATACGCAGTATTTT. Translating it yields CASSVGGDTDTQYF. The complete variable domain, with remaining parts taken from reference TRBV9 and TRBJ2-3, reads DSGVTQTPKHLITATGQRVTLRCSPRSGDLSVYWYQQSLDQGLQFLIQYYNGEERAKGNILERFSAQQFPDLHSELNLSSLELGDSALYFCASSVGGDTDTQYFGPGTRLTVL.

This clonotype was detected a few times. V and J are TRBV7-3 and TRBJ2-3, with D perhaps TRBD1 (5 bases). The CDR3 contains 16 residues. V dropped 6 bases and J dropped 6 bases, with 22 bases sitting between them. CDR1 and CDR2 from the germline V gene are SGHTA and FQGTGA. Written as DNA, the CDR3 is TGTGCCAGCAGGCGAACCAGGGTAAACAGTAACGATACGCAGTATTTT. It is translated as CASRRTRVNSNDTQYF.

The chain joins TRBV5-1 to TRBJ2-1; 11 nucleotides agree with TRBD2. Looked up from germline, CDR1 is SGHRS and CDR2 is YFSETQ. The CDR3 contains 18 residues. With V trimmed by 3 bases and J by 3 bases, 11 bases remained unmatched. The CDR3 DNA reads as TGCGCCAGCAGCTCCCGCCCTACAACTAGCGGGGGCTACAATGAGCAGTTCTTC. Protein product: CASSSRPTTSGGYNEQFF.

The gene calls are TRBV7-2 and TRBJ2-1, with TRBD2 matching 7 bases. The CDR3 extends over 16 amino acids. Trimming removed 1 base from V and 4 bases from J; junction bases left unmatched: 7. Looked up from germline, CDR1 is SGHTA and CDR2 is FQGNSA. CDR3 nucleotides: TGTGCCAGCAGCTTAGTGCGTCTAGCGGTTTACAATGAGCAGTTCTTC. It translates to CASSLVRLAVYNEQFF.

CDR3 loop: CASSEGATNTGELFF. As DNA, the CDR3 is TGTGCCAGCAGCGAGGGAGCCACGAACACCGGGGAGCTGTTTTTT. The V gene is TRBV7-3, the J gene TRBJ2-2; TRBD2 is a possible D gene (5 bases). Trimming stripped 5 bases from V and 0 bases from J, with 10 bases between. The CDR3 is 15 amino acids. Per germline, CDR1 SGHTA and CDR2 FQGTGA.

CDR3 region: CASSLEVGGANEQFF. DNA of the CDR3: TGTGCCAGCAGCTTAGAAGTGGGTGGGGCAAATGAGCAGTTCTTC. The V and J genes are TRBV7-3 and TRBJ2-1; D is possibly TRBD1 (5 bases). Germline CDR1 reads SGHTA; CDR2 reads FQGTGA. Trimming left V 2 bases short and J 7 bases short, with 15 bases between. This CDR3 is 15 amino acids long.

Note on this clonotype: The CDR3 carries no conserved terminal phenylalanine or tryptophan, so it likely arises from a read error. The CDR3 is CASSLGSQDGYTL. Here the CDR3 DNA reads TGTGCCAGCAGCTTAGGGTCGCAGGATGGCTACACCTTA. The chain has TRBV2 and TRBJ1-2; no reliable D call. Trimming stripped 6 bases from V and 6 bases from J, with 14 bases between. There are 13 residues in the CDR3. Germline CDR1 and CDR2: SNHLY and FYNNEI.

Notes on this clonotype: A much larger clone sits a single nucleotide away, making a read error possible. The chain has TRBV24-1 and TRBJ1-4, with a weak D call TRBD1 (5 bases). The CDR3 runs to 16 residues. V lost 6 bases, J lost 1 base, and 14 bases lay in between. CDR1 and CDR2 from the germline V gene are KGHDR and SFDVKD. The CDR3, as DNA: TGTGCCACCAGTTACTCGATGGGGGGAACTAATGAAAAACTGTTTTTT. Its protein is CATSYSMGGTNEKLFF.

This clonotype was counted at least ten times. The CDR3 sequence is CASSLAGTGVNQPQHF. Written as DNA, the CDR3 is TGTGCCAGCAGCTTAGCGGGGACAGGGGTTAATCAGCCCCAGCATTTT. The chain recombines TRBV7-2 with TRBJ1-5, with 10 bases identical to TRBD1. J was trimmed by 4 bases and V by 0 bases; bases with no gene match: 3. The CDR3 has 16 residues. Germline values: CDR1 SGHTA, CDR2 FQGNSA.

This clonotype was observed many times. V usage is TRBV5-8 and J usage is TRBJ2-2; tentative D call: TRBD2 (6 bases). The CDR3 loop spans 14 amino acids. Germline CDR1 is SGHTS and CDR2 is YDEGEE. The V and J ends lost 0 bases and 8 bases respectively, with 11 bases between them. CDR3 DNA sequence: TGTGCCAGCAGCTTGGAGCTAGCGAGGGGGGAGCTGTTTTTT. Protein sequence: CASSLELARGELFF.

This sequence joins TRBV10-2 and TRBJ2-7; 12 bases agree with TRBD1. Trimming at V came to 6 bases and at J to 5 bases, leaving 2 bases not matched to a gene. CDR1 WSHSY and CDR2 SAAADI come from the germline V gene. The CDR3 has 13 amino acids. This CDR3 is CASSGTGGNEQYF. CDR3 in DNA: TGCGCCAGCAGCGGGACAGGGGGCAACGAGCAGTACTTC.

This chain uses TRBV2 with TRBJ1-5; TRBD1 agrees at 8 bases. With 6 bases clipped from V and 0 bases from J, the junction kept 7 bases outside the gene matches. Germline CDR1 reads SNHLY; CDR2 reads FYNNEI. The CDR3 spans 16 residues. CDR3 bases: TGTGCCAGCAGGCCCGGGACAGGCCTTAGCAATCAGCCCCAGCATTTT. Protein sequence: CASRPGTGLSNQPQHF.

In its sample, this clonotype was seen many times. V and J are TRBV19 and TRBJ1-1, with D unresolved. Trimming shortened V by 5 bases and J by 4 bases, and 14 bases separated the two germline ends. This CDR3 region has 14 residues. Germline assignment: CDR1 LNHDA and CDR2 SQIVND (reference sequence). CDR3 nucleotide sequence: TGTGCCAGTAGTTCACGTCCCCCTGGCACTGAAGCTTTCTTT. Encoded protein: CASSSRPPGTEAFF.